Reported below is one T cell receptor (beta chain). This sample is part of a study of blood T cell repertoires in COVID-19. Clones were sequenced by immunoSEQ multiplex PCR, and TCRdb holds only the in-frame ones, with some missing. Here the sample spans more than 200,000 clones, roughly 80% being singletons. This clonotype originated in a man between 60 and 75 years old with acute or convalescent COVID-19. Sequenced: peripheral blood.

The CDR3 sequence is CASSGPRGGAETQYF. CDR3 bases: TGTGCCAGCAGCGGCCCCAGAGGGGGCGCAGAGACCCAGTACTTC. The chain recombines TRBV9 with TRBJ2-5; TRBD1 aligns across 7 bases. The V gene's germline CDR1 is SGDLS and CDR2 YYNGEE. After removal of 3 bases from V and 4 bases from J, the junction contained 9 bases not matched to a gene. The CDR3 is 15 amino acids.